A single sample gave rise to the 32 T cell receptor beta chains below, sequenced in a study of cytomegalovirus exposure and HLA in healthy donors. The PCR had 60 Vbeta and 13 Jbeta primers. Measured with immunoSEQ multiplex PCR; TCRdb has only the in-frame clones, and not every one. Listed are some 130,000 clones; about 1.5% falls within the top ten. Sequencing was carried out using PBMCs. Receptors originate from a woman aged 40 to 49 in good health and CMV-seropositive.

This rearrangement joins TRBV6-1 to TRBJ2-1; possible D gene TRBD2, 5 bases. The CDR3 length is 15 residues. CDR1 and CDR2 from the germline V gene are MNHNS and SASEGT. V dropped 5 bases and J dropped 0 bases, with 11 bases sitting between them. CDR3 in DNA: TGTGCCAGCAGTTCGGACTTTAGCTCCTACAATGAGCAGTTCTTC. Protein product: CASSSDFSSYNEQFF.

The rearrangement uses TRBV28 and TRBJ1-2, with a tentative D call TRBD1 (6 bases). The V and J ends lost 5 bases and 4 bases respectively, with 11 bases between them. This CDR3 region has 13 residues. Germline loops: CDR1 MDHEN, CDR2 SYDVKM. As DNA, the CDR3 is TGTGCCAGCAGTCCGGGGGGGGCCTATGGCTACACCTTC. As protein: CASSPGGAYGYTF.

CDR3 coding DNA: TGCGCCAGCAGCCCCCGGGGGGCGAATGGTAGGGGTACAGATACGCAGTATTTT. Translation gives CASSPRGANGRGTDTQYF. V gene TRBV5-1 combines with J gene TRBJ2-3, with a possible D match to TRBD2 (7 bases). The V gene lost 4 bases and the J gene lost 3 bases, with 24 bases spanning the gap. The CDR3 consists of 18 residues. Germline loops: CDR1 SGHRS, CDR2 YFSETQ.

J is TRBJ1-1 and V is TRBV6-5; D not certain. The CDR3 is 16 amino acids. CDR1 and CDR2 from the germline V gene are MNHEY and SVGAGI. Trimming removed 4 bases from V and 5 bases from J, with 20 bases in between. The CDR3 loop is CASSFRTGNPGTEAFF. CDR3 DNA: TGTGCCAGCAGTTTCCGGACGGGGAACCCTGGAACTGAAGCTTTCTTT.

CDR3 residues: CASRHTDTQYF. For the CDR3, the DNA is TGTGCCAGCAGACACACAGATACGCAGTATTTT. The chain couples TRBV6-5 to TRBJ2-3; D ambiguous. The germline V gene has CDR1 MNHEY and CDR2 SVGAGI. This CDR3 has 11 amino acids. Trimming cost V 6 bases and J 2 bases, with 3 bases left between them.

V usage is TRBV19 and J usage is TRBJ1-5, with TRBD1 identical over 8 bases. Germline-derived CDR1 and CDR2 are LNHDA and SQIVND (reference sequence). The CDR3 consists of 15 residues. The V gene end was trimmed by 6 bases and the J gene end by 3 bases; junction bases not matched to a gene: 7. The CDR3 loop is CASRGDRSFNQPQHF. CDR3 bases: TGTGCCAGTAGAGGGGACAGGTCCTTCAATCAGCCCCAGCATTTT.

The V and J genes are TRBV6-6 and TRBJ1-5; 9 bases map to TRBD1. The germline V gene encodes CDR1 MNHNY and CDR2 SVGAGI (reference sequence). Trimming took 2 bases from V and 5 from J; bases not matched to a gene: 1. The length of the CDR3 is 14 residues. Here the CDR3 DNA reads TGTGCCAGCAGTTACGGACAGGGGCATCAGCCCCAGCATTTT. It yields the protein CASSYGQGHQPQHF.

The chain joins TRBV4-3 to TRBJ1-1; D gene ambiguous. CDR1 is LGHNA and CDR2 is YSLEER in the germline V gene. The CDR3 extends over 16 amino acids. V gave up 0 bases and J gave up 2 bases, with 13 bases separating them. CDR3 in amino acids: CASSQDSRTNNTEAFF. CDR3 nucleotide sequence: TGCGCCAGCAGCCAAGATTCCAGAACTAATAACACTGAAGCTTTCTTT.

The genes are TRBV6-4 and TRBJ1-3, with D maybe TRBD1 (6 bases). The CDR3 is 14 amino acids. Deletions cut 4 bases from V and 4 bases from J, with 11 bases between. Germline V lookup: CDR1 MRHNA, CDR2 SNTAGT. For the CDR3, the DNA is TGTGCCAGCAGTGGCAGGGGAGCCGGAAACACCATATATTTT. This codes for CASSGRGAGNTIYF.

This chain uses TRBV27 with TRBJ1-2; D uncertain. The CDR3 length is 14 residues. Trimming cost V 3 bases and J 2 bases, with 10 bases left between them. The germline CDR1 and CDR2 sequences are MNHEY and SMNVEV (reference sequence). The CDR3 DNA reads TGTGCCAGCAGTTTCGCTGTAGCGAACTATGGCTACACCTTC. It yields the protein CASSFAVANYGYTF.

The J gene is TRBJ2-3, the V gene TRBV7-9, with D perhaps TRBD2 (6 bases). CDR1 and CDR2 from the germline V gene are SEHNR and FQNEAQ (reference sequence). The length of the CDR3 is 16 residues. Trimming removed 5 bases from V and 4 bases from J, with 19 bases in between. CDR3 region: CASSGLPRERPDTQYF. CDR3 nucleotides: TGTGCCAGCAGCGGCCTACCACGGGAGCGGCCAGATACGCAGTATTTT.

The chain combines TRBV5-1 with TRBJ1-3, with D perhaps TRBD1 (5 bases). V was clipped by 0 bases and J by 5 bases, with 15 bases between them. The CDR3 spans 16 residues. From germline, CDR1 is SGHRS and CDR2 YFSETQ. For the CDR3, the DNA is TGCGCCAGCAGCTTGGAAGGGGTCGGAGCTCGAAACACCATATATTTT. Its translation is CASSLEGVGARNTIYF.

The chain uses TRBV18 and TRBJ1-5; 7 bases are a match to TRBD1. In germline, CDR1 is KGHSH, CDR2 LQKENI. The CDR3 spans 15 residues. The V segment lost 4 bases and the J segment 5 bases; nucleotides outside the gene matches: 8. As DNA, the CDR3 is TGTGCCAGCTCACGACAGGGCTCGAGAGATCAGCCCCAGCATTTT. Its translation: CASSRQGSRDQPQHF. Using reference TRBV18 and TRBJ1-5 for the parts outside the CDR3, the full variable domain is NAGVMQNPRHLVRRRGQEARLRCSPMKGHSHVYWYRQLPEEGLKFMVYLQKENIIDESGMPKERFSAEFPKEGPSILRIQQVVRGDSAAYFCASSRQGSRDQPQHFGDGTRLSIL.

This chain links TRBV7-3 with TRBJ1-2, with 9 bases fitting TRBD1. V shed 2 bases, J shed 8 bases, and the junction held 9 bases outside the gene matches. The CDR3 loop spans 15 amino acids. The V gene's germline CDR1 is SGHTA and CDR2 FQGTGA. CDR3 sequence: CASSLSGTGKRGYTF. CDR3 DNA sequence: TGTGCCAGCAGCTTATCCGGGACAGGGAAACGCGGCTACACCTTC.

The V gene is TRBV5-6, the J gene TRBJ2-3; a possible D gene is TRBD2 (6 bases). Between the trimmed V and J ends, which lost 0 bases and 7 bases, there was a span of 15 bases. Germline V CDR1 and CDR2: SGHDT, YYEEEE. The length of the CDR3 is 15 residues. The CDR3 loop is CASSLEPGALNTQYF. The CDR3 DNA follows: TGTGCCAGCAGCTTGGAACCGGGAGCATTGAATACGCAGTATTTT. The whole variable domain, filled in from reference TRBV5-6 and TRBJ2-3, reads DAGVTQSPTHLIKTRGQQVTLRCSPKSGHDTVSWYQQALGQGPQFIFQYYEEEERQRGNFPDRFSGHQFPNYSSELNVNALLLGDSALYLCASSLEPGALNTQYFGPGTRLTVL.

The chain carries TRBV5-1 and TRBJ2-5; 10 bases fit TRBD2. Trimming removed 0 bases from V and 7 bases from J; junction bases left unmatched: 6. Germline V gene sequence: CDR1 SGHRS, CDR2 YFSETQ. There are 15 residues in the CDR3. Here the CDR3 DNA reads TGCGCCAGCAGCTTGGGGCTAGCGGGAGTTGGGACCCAGTACTTC. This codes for CASSLGLAGVGTQYF.

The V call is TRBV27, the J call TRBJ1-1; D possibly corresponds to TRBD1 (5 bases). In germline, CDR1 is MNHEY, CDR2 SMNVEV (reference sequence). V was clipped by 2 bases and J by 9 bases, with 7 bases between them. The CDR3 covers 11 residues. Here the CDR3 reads CASSLKGQAFF. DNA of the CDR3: TGTGCCAGCAGTTTAAAGGGGCAAGCTTTCTTT.

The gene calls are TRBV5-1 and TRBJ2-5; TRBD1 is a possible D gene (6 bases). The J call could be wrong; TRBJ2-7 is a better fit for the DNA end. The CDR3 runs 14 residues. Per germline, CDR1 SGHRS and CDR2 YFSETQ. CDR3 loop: CASSYDSRGYEQYF. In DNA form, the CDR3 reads TGCGCCAGCAGTTATGATTCAAGGGGGTACGAGCAGTACTTC.

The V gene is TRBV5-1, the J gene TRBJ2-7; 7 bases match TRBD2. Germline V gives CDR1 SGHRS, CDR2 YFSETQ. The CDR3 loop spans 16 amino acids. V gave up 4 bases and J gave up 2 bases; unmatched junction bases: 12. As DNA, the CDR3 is TGCGCCAGCAGCCTTATGTTTAGCGGGCTCCCCTACGAGCAGTACTTC. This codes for CASSLMFSGLPYEQYF.

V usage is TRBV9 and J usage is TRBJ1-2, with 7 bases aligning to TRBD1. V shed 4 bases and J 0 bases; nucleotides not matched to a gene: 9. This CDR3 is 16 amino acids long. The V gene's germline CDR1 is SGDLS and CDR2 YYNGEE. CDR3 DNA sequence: TGTGCCAGCAGCCCACGACGGACAGGCCCTAACTATGGCTACACCTTC. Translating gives CASSPRRTGPNYGYTF.

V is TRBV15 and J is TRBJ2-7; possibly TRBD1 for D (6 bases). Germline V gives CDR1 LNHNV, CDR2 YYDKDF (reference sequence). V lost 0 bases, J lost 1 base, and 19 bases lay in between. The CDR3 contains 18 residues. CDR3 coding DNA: TGTGCCACCAGCAGAGAGGGGTCCATTTTCGACAGGTCCTACGAGCAGTACTTC. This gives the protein CATSREGSIFDRSYEQYF. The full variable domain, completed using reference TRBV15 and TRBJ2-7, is DAMVIQNPRYQVTQFGKPVTLSCSQTLNHNVMYWYQQKSSQAPKLLFHYYDKDFNNEADTPDNFQSRRPNTSFCFLDIRSPGLGDTAMYLCATSREGSIFDRSYEQYFGPGTRLTVT.

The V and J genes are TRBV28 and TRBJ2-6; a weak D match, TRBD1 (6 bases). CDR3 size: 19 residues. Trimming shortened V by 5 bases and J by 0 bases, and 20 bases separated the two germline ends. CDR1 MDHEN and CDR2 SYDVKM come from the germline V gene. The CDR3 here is CASSPNSQGIHSGANVLTF. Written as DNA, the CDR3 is TGTGCCAGCAGTCCCAACTCACAGGGTATCCACTCTGGGGCCAACGTCCTGACTTTC.

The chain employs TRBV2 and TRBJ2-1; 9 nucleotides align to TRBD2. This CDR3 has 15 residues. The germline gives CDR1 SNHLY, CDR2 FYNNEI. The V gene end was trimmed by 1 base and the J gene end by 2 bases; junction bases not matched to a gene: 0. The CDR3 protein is CASSEVAGAYNEQFF. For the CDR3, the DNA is TGTGCCAGCAGTGAAGTAGCGGGAGCCTACAATGAGCAGTTCTTC.

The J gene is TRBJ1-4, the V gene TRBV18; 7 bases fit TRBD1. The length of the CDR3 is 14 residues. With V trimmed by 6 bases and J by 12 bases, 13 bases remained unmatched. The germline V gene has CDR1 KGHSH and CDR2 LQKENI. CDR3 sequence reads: CASSQSQGKRELFF. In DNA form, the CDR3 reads TGTGCCAGCTCCCAATCACAGGGGAAGAGGGAACTGTTTTTT.

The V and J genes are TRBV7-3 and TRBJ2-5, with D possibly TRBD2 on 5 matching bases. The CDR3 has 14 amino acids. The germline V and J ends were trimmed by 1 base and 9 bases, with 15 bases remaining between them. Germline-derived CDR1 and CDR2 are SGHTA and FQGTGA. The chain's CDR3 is CASSLNGPPEAQYF. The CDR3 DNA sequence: TGTGCCAGCAGCTTAAATGGTCCCCCGGAGGCCCAGTACTTC.

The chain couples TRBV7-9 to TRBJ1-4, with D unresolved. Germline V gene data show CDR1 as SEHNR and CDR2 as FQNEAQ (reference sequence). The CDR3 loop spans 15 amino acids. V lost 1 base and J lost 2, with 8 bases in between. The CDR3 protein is CASSLGRLTNEKLFF. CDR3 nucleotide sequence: TGTGCCAGCAGCTTAGGCCGGTTGACTAATGAAAAACTGTTTTTT.

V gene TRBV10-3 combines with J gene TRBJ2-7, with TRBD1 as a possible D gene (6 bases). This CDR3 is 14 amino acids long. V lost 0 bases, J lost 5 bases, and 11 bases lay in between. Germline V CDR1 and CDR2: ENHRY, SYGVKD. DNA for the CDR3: TGTGCCATCAGTGAGTCGTCAGGGGTGGACGAGCAGTACTTC. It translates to CAISESSGVDEQYF.

The CDR3 bases are TGTGCCAGCCGCCGGACAGGGGAAAGCGGCTACACCTTC. This sequence encodes CASRRTGESGYTF. This chain uses TRBV28 with TRBJ1-2; 9 nucleotides align to TRBD1. Germline V gene sequence: CDR1 MDHEN, CDR2 SYDVKM. The CDR3 is 13 amino acids. After removal of 8 bases from V and 8 bases from J, the junction contained 9 bases not matched to a gene.

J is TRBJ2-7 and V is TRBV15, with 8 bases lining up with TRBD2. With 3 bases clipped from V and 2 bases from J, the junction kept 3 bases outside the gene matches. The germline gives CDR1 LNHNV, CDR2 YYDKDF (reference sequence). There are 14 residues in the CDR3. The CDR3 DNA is TGTGCCACCAGCAGCCCAGCGGGAGCCTACGAGCAGTACTTC. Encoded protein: CATSSPAGAYEQYF.

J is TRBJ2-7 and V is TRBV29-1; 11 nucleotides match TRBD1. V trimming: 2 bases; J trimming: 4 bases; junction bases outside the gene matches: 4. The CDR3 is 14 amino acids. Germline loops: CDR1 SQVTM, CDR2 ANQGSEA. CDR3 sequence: CSVESWDRGYEQYF. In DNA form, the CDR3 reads TGCAGCGTTGAATCCTGGGACAGGGGGTACGAGCAGTACTTC.

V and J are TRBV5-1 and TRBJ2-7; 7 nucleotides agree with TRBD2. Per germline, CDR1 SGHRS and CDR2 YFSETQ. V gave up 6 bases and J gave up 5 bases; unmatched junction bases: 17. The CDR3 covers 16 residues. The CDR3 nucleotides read TGCGCCAGCACTTCCTTAGTTTCGGGAGGTAACCACGAGCAGTACTTC. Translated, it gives CASTSLVSGGNHEQYF.

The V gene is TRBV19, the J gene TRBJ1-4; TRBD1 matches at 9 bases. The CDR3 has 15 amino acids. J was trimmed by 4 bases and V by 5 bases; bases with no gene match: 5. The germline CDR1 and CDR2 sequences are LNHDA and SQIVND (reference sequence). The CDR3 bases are TGTGCCAGTAGTCCACAGGGGGCGCGTAATGAAAAACTGTTTTTT. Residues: CASSPQGARNEKLFF. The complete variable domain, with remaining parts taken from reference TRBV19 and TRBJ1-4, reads DGGITQSPKYLFRKEGQNVTLSCEQNLNHDAMYWYRQDPGQGLRLIYYSQIVNDFQKGDIAEGYSVSREKKESFPLTVTSAQKNPTAFYLCASSPQGARNEKLFFGSGTQLSVL.